The 7 T cell receptor beta chains listed next were all sequenced from one sample in a study of blood T cell repertoires in COVID-19. TCRdb's table, derived via immunoSEQ multiplex PCR, lists solely in-frame clones and lacks some. Here the sample spans around 70,000 clones, 88% being singletons. Sequencing was done on a sample of peripheral blood. The receptors here all came from a woman older than 75 with active or convalescent COVID-19.

The rearrangement joins TRBV5-4 to TRBJ2-7; D may be TRBD2 (7 bases). The CDR3 has 14 residues. The V gene's germline CDR1 is SGHNT and CDR2 YYREEE (reference sequence). V was shortened by 6 bases and J by 2 bases, with 15 bases between the two germline ends. This CDR3 is CASTSRGGPYEQYF. The CDR3 coding sequence is TGTGCCAGCACCTCAAGGGGGGGTCCCTACGAGCAGTACTTC.

The chain combines TRBV7-2 with TRBJ2-5; 8 nucleotides match TRBD1. Trimming cost V 4 bases and J 7 bases; bases outside gene matches: 8. The CDR3 has 14 residues. Germline values: CDR1 SGHTA, CDR2 FQGNSA. The CDR3 region is CASSSLDREGTQYF. In DNA, the CDR3 is TGTGCCAGCAGCTCCTTGGACAGGGAAGGGACCCAGTACTTC.

This clone came up once. This rearrangement joins TRBV27 to TRBJ2-3; 9 positions match TRBD1. V lost 0 bases to trimming and J lost 7 bases; unmatched junction nucleotides: 5. In germline, CDR1 is MNHEY, CDR2 SMNVEV (reference sequence). This CDR3 contains 15 residues. CDR3: CASSLSRQGGYTQYF. CDR3 nucleotide sequence: TGTGCCAGCAGTTTATCTCGACAGGGGGGTTATACGCAGTATTTT.

The chain is built from TRBV5-1 and TRBJ1-5, with D hard to call. The CDR3 runs to 14 residues. Germline V gene sequence: CDR1 SGHRS, CDR2 YFSETQ. The germline V and J ends were trimmed by 1 base and 7 bases, with 12 bases remaining between them. CDR3 in amino acids: CASSLMGSGQPQHF. Written as DNA, the CDR3 is TGCGCCAGCAGCTTGATGGGCTCGGGGCAGCCCCAGCATTTT.

In this sample, this clone turned up once. For the CDR3, the DNA is TGCGCCAGCAGCCAGATGACAGGCCAACTGTTTTTT. Its protein product is CASSQMTGQLFF. The chain links TRBV4-1 to TRBJ1-4; possibly TRBD1 for D (6 bases). The CDR3 consists of 12 residues. Per the germline V gene, CDR1 is MGHRA and CDR2 is YSYEKL. The ends were cut back, 3 bases at V and 12 bases at J, with 11 bases in the middle.

J is TRBJ1-6 and V is TRBV19; no firm D call. Deletions cut 4 bases from V and 8 bases from J, with 12 bases between. This CDR3 contains 14 residues. The germline V gene has CDR1 LNHDA and CDR2 SQIVND (reference sequence). The CDR3 DNA sequence: TGTGCCAGTAGTACGACTCGAGGAGATTCACCCCTCCACTTT. The encoded protein is CASSTTRGDSPLHF.

The V call is TRBV12-3 or TRBV12-4, the J call TRBJ1-5; no firm D call. The ends were cut back, 6 bases at V and 3 bases at J, with 9 bases in the middle. This CDR3 region has 13 residues. CDR3 region: CASSPSPNQPQHF. DNA of the CDR3: TGTGCCAGCAGCCCCTCCCCCAATCAGCCCCAGCATTTT.